This TCR beta chain was profiled in a study of identical twins (dated by TCRdb to the mid-2010s). About the investigation overall: TCR alpha and beta repertoires from monozygotic twins, unrelated adults of various ages and cord blood were deep-sequenced to test whether fetal clonotypes persist. Replicate twin experiments were performed at different times using different library preparation protocols to rule out contamination.

Notes on this clonotype: There is no known antigen for this receptor. Per-base qualities were not stored, and no clone one base away is much larger.

The junction shows trimming of 2 bases on V and 3 bases on J, and the gene matches do not reach 11 bases of it. The CDR3, from cysteine to phenylalanine, totals 18 residues. Of all the DNA, just the CDR3 is kept, 54 bases in frame from base 1. Sequences MNHEY (CDR1) and SVGAGI (CDR2) are obtained from the germline V gene. The library was obtained by 5' RACE. The listed sequencing device is Illumina HiSeq 2000. Template switching added a universal primer binding site, and the final cDNA carried a unique molecular identifier that allowed TCR cDNA molecules to be counted accurately. Specific primers in the conserved constant-segment region were used to synthesize first-strand cDNA for the TCR alpha and beta chains. To control for contamination, every cDNA library was double barcoded, receiving both a SMART-Mk sample barcode and Illumina barcodes. Two successive PCR steps introduced TruSeq adapter sequences along with Illumina sample barcodes. TCR alpha and beta cDNA libraries were sequenced on the Illumina HiSeq platform with custom primers. Turning to the authors' computational methods: MiGEC was used to process raw reads and extract unique molecular identifiers, and MiXCR was used to find CDR3 positions. For each individual, recombination models were inferred using an EM algorithm with the repgenHMM and IGoR tools. The analysis of shared clonotypes was done with the tcR package in R, with sharing normalized by the product of cloneset sizes. Out-of-frame nonproductive sequences were analyzed to study raw recombination free of thymic and clonal selection effects. The raw public reads went through TCRdb reprocessing: fastp at Q25, MiXCR clone calling, in-frame beta chains kept. Entries that share a CDR3 protein sequence are merged under the most common genes and DNA. TCRdb assigned the V and J calls; the authors' analysis was not used. Within this sample are 700,000 to 950,000 distinct CDR3 sequences, with 12% of them counted one time only. The ten top clones hold roughly 1.6% of the sample.

Study-level results and caveats: Fewer insertions were carried by abundant cord blood beta clonotypes; a weaker similar trend was observed in young adult naive repertoires, while no such trend was observed in memory repertoires. Recombination models systematically underestimated out-of-frame TCR alpha sharing in monozygotic twins but agreed with sharing between unrelated individuals. Compared with coincidental sharing between unrelated individuals, out-of-frame TCR alpha sequences shared between twins showed an excess of sequences with low generation probability. Zero-insertion analyses could be partly confounded by invariant T cells such as MAIT and iNKT, though diverse VJ usage argued against such confounding for most clonotypes. Because the same donors could not be followed over many years, the conclusions relied on cross-sectional statistical analysis. A weaker excess of twin sharing was found in beta out-of-frame sequences because the signal-to-noise ratio was lowered by fewer shared sequences.

All donors were healthy Caucasians. The twin cohort comprised three pairs of female monozygotic twins, all aged about 18 to 30 years. The RNA used for TCR libraries was isolated from peripheral blood mononuclear cells. The same sample was also used in a study of yellow fever vaccine responses in identical twins. Reported in the second study: According to the authors, in identical twins the way T cells responded to vaccination appeared partly convergent and partly personalized. In identical twins, the study followed T cell clones that responded to the vaccine with precision.

This sequence was found in a woman younger than 30 in good health. Sequencing input: PBMCs. The chain is made from TRBV6-5 and TRBJ2-7, with 12 bases matching TRBD2. The base sequence is TGTGCCAGCAGTTACACGACTAGCGGGAGTGACGTTAGCTACGAGCAGTACTTC. Its protein reads: CASSYTTSGSDVSYEQYF.